The present TCR beta chain was sequenced within a study of CD8 T cells in ankylosing spondylitis. This CDR3 region has 15 residues. CDR1 and CDR2 (germline): SQVTM, ANQGSEA. With V trimmed by 3 bases and J by 4 bases, 11 bases remained unmatched. Findings and limits, study-wide: Earlier studies detected some motif variants in reactive arthritis synovial fluid and blood. Disease-associated clones were reportedly significantly overrepresented in matched ankylosing spondylitis synovial fluid. A TCR beta motif of under 10 highly homologous variants seemed to mark ankylosing spondylitis blood.

This clonotype has a count of ten or more. Its antigen is not identified. Quantitative molecular-barcoded 5'-RACE generated the TCR beta libraries. TCRdb independently ran MiXCR on the 5' RACE reads; one entry per CDR3 protein. This table has fewer than 550,000 distinct CDR3 sequences, 5.3% appearing once. The sequencing input was blood, either unsorted or a sorted T cell fraction (not recorded which). The chain carries TRBV29-1 and TRBJ2-7; TRBD1 matches at 8 bases. This TCR derives from a male donor with ankylosing spondylitis. CDR3 nucleotide sequence: TGCAGCGTTGATATGCTTGGACAGGGAACTTACGAGCAGTACTTC. Residues: CSVDMLGQGTYEQYF.